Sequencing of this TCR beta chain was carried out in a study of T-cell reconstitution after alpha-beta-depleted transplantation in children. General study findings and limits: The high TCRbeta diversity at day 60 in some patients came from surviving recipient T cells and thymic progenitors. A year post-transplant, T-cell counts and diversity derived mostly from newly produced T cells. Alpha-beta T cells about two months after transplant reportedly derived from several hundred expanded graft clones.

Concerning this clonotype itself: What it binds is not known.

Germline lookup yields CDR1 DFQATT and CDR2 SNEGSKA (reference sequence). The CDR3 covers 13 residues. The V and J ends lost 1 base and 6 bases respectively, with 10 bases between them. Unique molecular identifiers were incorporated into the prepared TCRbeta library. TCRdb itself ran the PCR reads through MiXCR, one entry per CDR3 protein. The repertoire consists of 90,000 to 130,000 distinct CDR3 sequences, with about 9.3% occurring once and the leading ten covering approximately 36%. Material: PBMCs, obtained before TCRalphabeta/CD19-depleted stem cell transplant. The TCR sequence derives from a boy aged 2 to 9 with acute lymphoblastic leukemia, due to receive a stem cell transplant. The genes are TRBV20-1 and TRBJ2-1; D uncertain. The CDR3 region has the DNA TGCAGTGCTAGAGGACCCCCGACCAATGAGCAGTTCTTC. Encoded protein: CSARGPPTNEQFF.